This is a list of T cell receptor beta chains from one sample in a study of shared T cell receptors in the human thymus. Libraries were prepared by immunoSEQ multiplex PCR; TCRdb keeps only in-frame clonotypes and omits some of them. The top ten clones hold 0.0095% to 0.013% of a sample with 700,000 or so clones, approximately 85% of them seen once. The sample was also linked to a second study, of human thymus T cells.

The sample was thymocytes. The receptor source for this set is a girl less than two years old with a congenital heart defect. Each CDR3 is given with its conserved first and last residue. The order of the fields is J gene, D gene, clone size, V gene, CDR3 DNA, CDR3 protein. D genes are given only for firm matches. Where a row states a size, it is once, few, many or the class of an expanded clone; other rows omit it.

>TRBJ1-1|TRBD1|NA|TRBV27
TGTGCCAGCAGTTCACAGGGGGGAGCTTTCTTT
CASSSQGGAFF
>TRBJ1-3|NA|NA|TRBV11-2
TGTGCCAGCAGCGAAAAAACGGGGGGAAACACCATATATTTT
CASSEKTGGNTIYF
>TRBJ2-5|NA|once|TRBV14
TGTGCCAGCAGCCCCAAACAGGGCCTACAAGAGACCCAGTACTTC
CASSPKQGLQETQYF
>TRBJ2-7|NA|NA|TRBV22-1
TGTCCTGGGAGCGGACAGAGGTCCTACGAGCAGTACTTC
CPGSGQRSYEQYF
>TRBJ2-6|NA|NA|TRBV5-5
TGTGCCAGCAGCCCGGCGAGAGGCAGCGTGTGGGGGGCCAACGTCCTGACTTTC
CASSPARGSVWGANVLTF
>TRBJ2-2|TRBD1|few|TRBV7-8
TGTGCCAGCAGCTTGGACAGGGTTGGCTTAGATTCCGGGGAGCTGTTTTTT
CASSLDRVGLDSGELFF
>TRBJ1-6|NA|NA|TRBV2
TGTGCCAGCAGTGAATCTTCCGCGGCTCATAATTCACCCCTCCACTTT
CASSESSAAHNSPLHF
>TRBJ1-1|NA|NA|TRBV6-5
TGTGCCAGCACCGACGGGTCTCCCATGAACACTGAAGCTTTCTTT
CASTDGSPMNTEAFF
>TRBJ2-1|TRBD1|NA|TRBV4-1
TGCGCCAGCAGCCAATCGAAGGGGGCGTACAATGAGCAGTTCTTC
CASSQSKGAYNEQFF
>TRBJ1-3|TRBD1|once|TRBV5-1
TGCGCCAGCAGCCATGGACAGGATGACTCTGGAAACACCATATATTTT
CASSHGQDDSGNTIYF
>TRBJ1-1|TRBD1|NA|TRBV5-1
TGCGCCAGCAGCTCCCCAACAGGGGGGAGCGCTGAAGCTTTCTTT
CASSSPTGGSAEAFF
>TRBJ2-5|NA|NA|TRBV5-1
TGCGCCAGCAGCTTGTCCTTTTTCAGGAATCCGCCCCAAGAGACCCAGTACTTC
CASSLSFFRNPPQETQYF
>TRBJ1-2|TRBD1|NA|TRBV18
TGTGCCAGCTCATCGAACACACGACAGGGCGCCGTCTATGGCTACACCTTC
CASSSNTRQGAVYGYTF
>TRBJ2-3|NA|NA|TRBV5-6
TGTGCCAGCAGCTTGGATGTAGGGGGCACAGATACGCAGTATTTT
CASSLDVGGTDTQYF
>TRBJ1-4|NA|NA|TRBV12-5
TGTGCTAGTGGTCCAAGCCCCGGGGGAGAGCGCGCAACTAATGAAAAACTGTTTTTT
CASGPSPGGERATNEKLFF
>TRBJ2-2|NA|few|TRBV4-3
TGCGCCAGCAGACTACAGGGTGGGACCGGGGAGCTGTTTTTT
CASRLQGGTGELFF
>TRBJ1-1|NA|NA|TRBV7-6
TGTGCCAGCAGCTTAGTTCCTCCGGGACACCTTAACACTGAAGCTTTCTTT
CASSLVPPGHLNTEAFF
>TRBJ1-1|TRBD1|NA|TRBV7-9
TGTGCCAGCAGCTTAGTCCGGACAGGGGAGAACACTGAAGCTTTCTTT
CASSLVRTGENTEAFF
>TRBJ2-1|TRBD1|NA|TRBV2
TGTGCCAGCAGGACGAACCCGGGACAGCACTACAATGAGCAGTTCTTC
CASRTNPGQHYNEQFF
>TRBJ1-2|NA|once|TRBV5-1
TGCGCCAGCAGCTTCGGACTCAGGGGAGAGGATGGCTACACCTTC
CASSFGLRGEDGYTF
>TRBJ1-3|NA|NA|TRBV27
TGTGCCAGCAGTTTATCCAGGACAGAACAAAGTAGAAACACCATATATTTT
CASSLSRTEQSRNTIYF
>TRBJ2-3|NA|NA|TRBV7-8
TGTGCCAGCAGCTCCCGGGACTCCTATACGCAGTATTTT
CASSSRDSYTQYF
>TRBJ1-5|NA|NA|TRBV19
TGTGCCAGTAGTACAGGGGACACCCTTAATCAGCCCCAGCATTTT
CASSTGDTLNQPQHF
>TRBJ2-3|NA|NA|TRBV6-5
TGTGCCAGCAGTTACATGCGGGGCCGCTTTGATACGCAGTATTTT
CASSYMRGRFDTQYF
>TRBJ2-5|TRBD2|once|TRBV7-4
TGTGCCAGCAGCTTAAGGCTAGCGGGGGGGCAAGAGACCCAGTACTTC
CASSLRLAGGQETQYF
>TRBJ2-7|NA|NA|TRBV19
TGTGCCAGTAGTATGAGTGGGACTCGGGGCCTGAGCTCCTACGAGCAGTACTTC
CASSMSGTRGLSSYEQYF
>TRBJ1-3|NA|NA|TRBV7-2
TGTGCCAGCAGTAAGTTCCGGTCGGGGGGACCTGGAAACACCATATATTTT
CASSKFRSGGPGNTIYF
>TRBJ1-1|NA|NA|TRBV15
TGTGCCGCAGGACTGGAGGACCTACCCTACACTGAAGCTTTCTTT
CAAGLEDLPYTEAFF
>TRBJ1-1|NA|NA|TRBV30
TGTGCCTGGAGTGACAGATACTCTACGAACACTGAAGCTTTCTTT
CAWSDRYSTNTEAFF
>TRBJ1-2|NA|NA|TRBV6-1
TGTGCCAGCACCCTGACACGGAACTATGGCTACACCTTC
CASTLTRNYGYTF
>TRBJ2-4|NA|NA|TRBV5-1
TGCGCCAGCAGCTTGGTATGCCTAGAGGTCCGAGACAGGGATTTCGGGGGCGAAAACATTCAGTACTTC
CASSLVCLEVRDRDFGGENIQYF
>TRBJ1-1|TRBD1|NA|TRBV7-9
TGTGCCAGCAGCAAACCCGGGACAGGGTCTGCCCTCACTGAAGCTTTCTTT
CASSKPGTGSALTEAFF
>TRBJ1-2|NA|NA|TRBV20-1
TGCAGTGCGATCGCGGGCTATGGCTACACCTTC
CSAIAGYGYTF
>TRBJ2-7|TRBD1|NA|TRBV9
TGTGCCAGCAGCCTACGGACAGGGGCCGAGCAGTACTTC
CASSLRTGAEQYF
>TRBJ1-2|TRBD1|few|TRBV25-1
TGTGCCAGCAGTGACGGATTAGGGACAGGGGGTTTCGGCTACACCTTC
CASSDGLGTGGFGYTF
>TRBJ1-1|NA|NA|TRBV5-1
TGCGCCAGCAGCTTGGCGGACCAGAGAAACAGGGAACGCATGAACACTGAAGCTTTCTTT
CASSLADQRNRERMNTEAFF
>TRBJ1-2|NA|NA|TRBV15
TGTGCCACCAGCTCTAGGGGGGGTATTGATGGCTACACCTTC
CATSSRGGIDGYTF
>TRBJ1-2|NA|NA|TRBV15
TGTGCCACCAGCGAGCGGGAGGGAGCACCTAACTATGGCTACACCTTC
CATSEREGAPNYGYTF
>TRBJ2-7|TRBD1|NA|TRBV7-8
TGTGCCAGCAGCCCAGGGAAGACAGGGGTTTACGAGCAGTACTTC
CASSPGKTGVYEQYF
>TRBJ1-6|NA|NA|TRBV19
TGTGCCAGTAGTATCCAGAATTCACCCCTCCACTTT
CASSIQNSPLHF
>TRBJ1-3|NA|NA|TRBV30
TGTGCCTGGAGTGTCCCCGAGGTGTCCTCTGGAAACACCATATATTTT
CAWSVPEVSSGNTIYF
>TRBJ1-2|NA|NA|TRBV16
TGTGCCAGCAGCCGGGCCACCCCAAACACGGGATATGGCTACACCTTC
CASSRATPNTGYGYTF
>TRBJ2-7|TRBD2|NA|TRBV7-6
TGTGCCAGCAGCTTTGCGGGGGGACGGTACGAGCAGTACTTC
CASSFAGGRYEQYF
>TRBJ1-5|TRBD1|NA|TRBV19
TGTGCCAGTAGTCCGACCGGGACAGGGGATCAGCCCCAGCATTTT
CASSPTGTGDQPQHF
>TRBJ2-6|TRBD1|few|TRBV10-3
TGTGCCATCAGTAGGACAGGGGGAAGTGGGGCCAACGTCCTGACTTTC
CAISRTGGSGANVLTF
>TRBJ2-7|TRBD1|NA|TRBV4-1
TGCGCCAGCAGCCTCAACGACAGGGGGAGGTACGAGCAGTACTTC
CASSLNDRGRYEQYF
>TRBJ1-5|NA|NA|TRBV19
TGTGCCAGTAGTATCTGGGAGGGGGACGCAGGTCAGCCCCAGCATTTT
CASSIWEGDAGQPQHF
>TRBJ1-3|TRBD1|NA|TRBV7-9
TGTGCCAGCAGCCCGACAGGGACGTTGCGGGGAAACACCATATATTTT
CASSPTGTLRGNTIYF